This section outlines one TCR beta chain sequence together with its context. Per the original data handling: Counts of nucleated cells, estimated from reference gene primer amplification, were obtained. Repertoires were generated with immunoSEQ multiplex PCR, while TCRdb's copy carries only in-frame clones and drops some. That table supplies the V and J calls and clone size; D and trimming were determined from the DNA. Found here are about 100,000 clones, 70% to 90% of them singletons; the top ten hold approximately 5%. This entry comes from a study of blood T cell repertoires in COVID-19. Across the whole study: Sample material is recorded as cDNA or gDNA derived from T cells, B-cell-depleted T cells, or PBMCs.

The CDR3 covers 13 residues. CDR1 ENHRY and CDR2 SYGVKD come from the germline V gene. V dropped 9 bases and J dropped 3; count of bases not matched to a gene: 2. The source of this sequence is a human donor in a cohort sampled during active COVID-19. This chain links TRBV10-3 with TRBJ1-4; TRBD1 matches at 9 bases. Material: peripheral blood. The chain's CDR3 is CAMGQGANEKLFF. The CDR3 nucleotides read TGTGCCATGGGACAGGGCGCTAATGAAAAACTGTTTTTT.